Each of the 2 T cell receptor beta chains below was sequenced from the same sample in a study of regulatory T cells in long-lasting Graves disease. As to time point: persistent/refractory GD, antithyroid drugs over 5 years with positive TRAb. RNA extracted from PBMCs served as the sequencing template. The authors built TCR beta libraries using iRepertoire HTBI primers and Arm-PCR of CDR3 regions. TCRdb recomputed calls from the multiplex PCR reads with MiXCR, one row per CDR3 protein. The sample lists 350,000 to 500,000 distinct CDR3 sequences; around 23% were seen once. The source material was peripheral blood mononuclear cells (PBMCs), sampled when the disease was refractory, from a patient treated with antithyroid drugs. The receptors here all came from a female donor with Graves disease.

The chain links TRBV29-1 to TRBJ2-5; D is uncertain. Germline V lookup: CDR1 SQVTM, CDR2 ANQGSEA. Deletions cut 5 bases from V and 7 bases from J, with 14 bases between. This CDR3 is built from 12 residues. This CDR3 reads CSVWARTGTQYF. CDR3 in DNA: TGCAGCGTTTGGGCTAGAACGGGGACCCAGTACTTC. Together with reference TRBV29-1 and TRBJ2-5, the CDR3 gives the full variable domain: SAVISQKPSRDICQRGTSLTIQCQVDSQVTMMFWYRQQPGQSLTLIATANQGSEATYESGFVIDKFPISRPNLTFSTLTVSNMSPEDSSIYLCSVWARTGTQYFGPGTRLLVL.

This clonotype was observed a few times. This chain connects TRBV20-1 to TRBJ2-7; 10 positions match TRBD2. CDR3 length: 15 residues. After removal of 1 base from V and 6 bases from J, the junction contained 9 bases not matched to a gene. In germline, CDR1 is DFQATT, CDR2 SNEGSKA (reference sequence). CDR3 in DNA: TGCAGTGCTAGAGGTAACCCTGGGACTAGCGCCGAGCAGTACTTC. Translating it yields CSARGNPGTSAEQYF.